A single sample gave rise to the 3 T cell receptor beta chains below, sequenced in a study of cytomegalovirus exposure and HLA in healthy donors. The PCR employed 60 Vbeta primers together with 13 Jbeta primers. Libraries were prepared by immunoSEQ multiplex PCR; TCRdb keeps only in-frame clonotypes and omits some of them. Here the sample spans more than 200,000 clones, 75% to 80% being singletons. The sample comprised PBMCs. The source of these receptors is a man aged 18 to 35 in good health and CMV-seronegative.

CDR3 sequence reads: CASSLVGGKETQYF. For the CDR3, the DNA is TGTGCCAGCAGCTTGGTGGGGGGTAAAGAGACCCAGTACTTC. This rearrangement joins TRBV5-4 to TRBJ2-5; D might be TRBD2 (6 bases). The V end lost 0 bases, the J end lost 3 bases, and 9 bases lay between the germline ends. Germline CDR1 is SGHNT and CDR2 is YYREEE (reference sequence). CDR3 length equals 14 residues.

The chain employs TRBV19 and TRBJ2-7, with D possibly matching TRBD2 (5 bases). V was trimmed by 3 bases and J by 3 bases, leaving 12 bases between them. Germline values: CDR1 LNHDA, CDR2 SQIVND (reference sequence). The CDR3 is made up of 14 amino acids. The CDR3 sequence: CASSMRVQVYEQYF. CDR3 DNA: TGTGCCAGTAGTATGAGGGTGCAGGTCTACGAGCAGTACTTC.

J is TRBJ1-1 and V is TRBV7-6; 7 bases line up with TRBD1. CDR1 and CDR2 from the germline V gene are SGHVS and FNYEAQ. V lost 1 base to trimming and J lost 2 bases; unmatched junction nucleotides: 4. This CDR3 region has 15 residues. Here the CDR3 reads CASSLGTGANTEAFF. Here the CDR3 DNA reads TGTGCCAGCAGCTTAGGTACAGGGGCCAACACTGAAGCTTTCTTT.